What follows are 8 T cell receptor beta chains derived from one specimen sequenced in a study of CD8+ T cells in alopecia areata. As for treatment: oral pan-JAK inhibitor, 5-10 mg twice daily. In each case, RNA was isolated and then reverse transcribed into cDNA as the sequencing template. The method was immunoSEQ multiplex PCR; TCRdb's version includes in-frame clones alone and lacks a portion of them. The table records fewer than 250,000 clones, 30% to 40% of them present only once. The sample consisted of CD4+ T cells sorted from blood, taken between weeks 30 and 35, from a patient treated with tofacitinib. All receptors derive from a human donor with alopecia areata.

V and J are TRBV7-9 and TRBJ2-2, with D possibly matching TRBD1 (6 bases). V lost 3 bases and J 5 bases, leaving 13 bases between the germline ends. Germline CDR1 SEHNR, CDR2 FQNEAQ (reference sequence). The CDR3 sequence is 15 residues long. CDR3 coding DNA: TGTGCCAGCAGCTTTCTTCAGGGGCGAACCGGGGAGCTGTTTTTT. Encoded protein: CASSFLQGRTGELFF.

The rearrangement joins TRBV14 to TRBJ1-6; 8 positions match TRBD1. Germline trimming cut 5 bases from V and 3 bases from J; bases unmatched to any gene: 3. CDR1 is SGHDN, CDR2 FVKESK, per germline. This CDR3 contains 15 residues. CDR3 residues: CASSSTGGYNSPLHF. CDR3 nucleotides: TGTGCCAGCAGCTCCACAGGGGGCTATAATTCACCCCTCCACTTT.

This clone was seen ten or more times. The chain is built from TRBV4-1 and TRBJ2-1; weak D call: TRBD2 (6 bases). V was clipped by 0 bases and J by 4 bases, with 16 bases between them. CDR1 MGHRA and CDR2 YSYEKL come from the germline V gene. The CDR3 totals 17 residues. The chain's CDR3 is CASSQDPWGVRYNEQFF. As DNA, the CDR3 is TGCGCCAGCAGCCAAGATCCCTGGGGGGTCAGATACAATGAGCAGTTCTTC.

This clone appeared a few times. The chain links TRBV7-9 to TRBJ1-1; 12 bases agree with TRBD1. Germline V gene sequence: CDR1 SEHNR, CDR2 FQNEAQ (reference sequence). V dropped 5 bases and J dropped 8; count of bases not matched to a gene: 3. CDR3 length equals 13 residues. The CDR3: CASSLGTGGEAFF. CDR3 sequence (DNA): TGTGCCAGCAGCCTCGGGACAGGGGGCGAAGCTTTCTTT.

V gene TRBV7-2 combines with J gene TRBJ2-1; 10 bases fit TRBD2. The CDR3 sequence is 16 residues long. V lost 5 bases, J lost 6 bases, and 10 bases stayed unmatched. Germline V CDR1 and CDR2: SGHTA, FQGNSA. The CDR3 is CASSKDSGGIRNEQFF. For the CDR3, the DNA is TGTGCCAGCAGCAAGGATAGCGGGGGGATCCGCAATGAGCAGTTCTTC.

The chain has TRBV29-1 and TRBJ1-5, with no clear D. The V gene lost 8 bases and the J gene lost 0 bases, with 14 bases spanning the gap. The CDR3 length is 14 residues. CDR1 SQVTM and CDR2 ANQGSEA come from the germline V gene. The CDR3 nucleotides are TGCAGCACTAGGGATGACGGTAGCAATCAGCCCCAGCATTTT. Protein sequence: CSTRDDGSNQPQHF.

The V gene is TRBV6-6, the J gene TRBJ1-2, with D unresolved. V lost 2 bases, J lost 4 bases, and 8 bases lay in between. The CDR3 loop spans 13 amino acids. The V gene's germline CDR1 is MNHNY and CDR2 SVGAGI (reference sequence). CDR3 DNA: TGTGCCAGCAGTTACGACGGGCTCTATGGCTACACCTTC. Translated, it gives CASSYDGLYGYTF.

Only a few counts were recorded for this clone. This chain joins TRBV6-1 and TRBJ1-3, with D possibly being TRBD1 (5 bases). Trimming removed 2 bases from V and 2 bases from J, with 7 bases in between. The length of the CDR3 is 14 residues. Germline V gene data show CDR1 as MNHNS and CDR2 as SASEGT. The CDR3 protein is CASSERGAGNTIYF. The CDR3 region has the DNA TGTGCCAGCAGTGAAAGGGGCGCTGGAAACACCATATATTTT.